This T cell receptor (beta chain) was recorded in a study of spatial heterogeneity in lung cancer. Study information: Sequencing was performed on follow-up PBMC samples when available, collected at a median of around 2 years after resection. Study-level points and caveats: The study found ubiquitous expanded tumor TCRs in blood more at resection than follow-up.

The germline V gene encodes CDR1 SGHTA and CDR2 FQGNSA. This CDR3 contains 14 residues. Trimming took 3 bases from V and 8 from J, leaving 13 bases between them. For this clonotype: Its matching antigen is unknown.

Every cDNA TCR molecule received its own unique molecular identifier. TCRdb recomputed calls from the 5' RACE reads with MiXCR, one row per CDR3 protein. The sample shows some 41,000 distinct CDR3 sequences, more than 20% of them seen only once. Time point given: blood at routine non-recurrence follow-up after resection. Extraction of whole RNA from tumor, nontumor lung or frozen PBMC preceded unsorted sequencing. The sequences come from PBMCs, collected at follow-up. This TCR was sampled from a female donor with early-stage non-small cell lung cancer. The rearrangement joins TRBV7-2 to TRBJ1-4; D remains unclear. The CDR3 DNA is TGTGCCAGCAGCTTGAGACTACAAGGGGAAAAACTGTTTTTT. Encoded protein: CASSLRLQGEKLFF.